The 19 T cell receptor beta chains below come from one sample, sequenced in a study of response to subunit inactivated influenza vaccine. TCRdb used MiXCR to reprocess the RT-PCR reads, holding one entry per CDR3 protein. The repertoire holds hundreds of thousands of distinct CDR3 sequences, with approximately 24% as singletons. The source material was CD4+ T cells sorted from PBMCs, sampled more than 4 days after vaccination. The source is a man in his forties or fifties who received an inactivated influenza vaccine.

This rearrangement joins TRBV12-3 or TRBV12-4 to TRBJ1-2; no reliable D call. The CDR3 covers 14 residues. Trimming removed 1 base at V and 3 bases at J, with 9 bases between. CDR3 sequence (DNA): TGTGCCAGCAGTTTAGGTACAAGTCACTATGGCTACACCTTC. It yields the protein CASSLGTSHYGYTF.

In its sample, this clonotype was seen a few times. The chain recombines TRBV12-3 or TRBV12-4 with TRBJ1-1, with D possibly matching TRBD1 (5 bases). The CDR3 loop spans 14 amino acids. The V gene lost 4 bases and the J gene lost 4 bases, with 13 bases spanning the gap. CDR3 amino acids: CASSWDHISTEAFF. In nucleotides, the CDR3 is TGTGCCAGCAGTTGGGACCACATTTCCACTGAAGCTTTCTTT.

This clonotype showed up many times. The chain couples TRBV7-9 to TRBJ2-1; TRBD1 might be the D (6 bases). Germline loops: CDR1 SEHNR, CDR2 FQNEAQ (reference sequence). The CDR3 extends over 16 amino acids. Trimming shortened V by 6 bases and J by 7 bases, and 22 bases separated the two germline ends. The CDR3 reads CASSPPHSGQRNEQFF. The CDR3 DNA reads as TGTGCCAGCAGTCCACCTCACAGTGGACAGAGGAATGAGCAGTTCTTC.

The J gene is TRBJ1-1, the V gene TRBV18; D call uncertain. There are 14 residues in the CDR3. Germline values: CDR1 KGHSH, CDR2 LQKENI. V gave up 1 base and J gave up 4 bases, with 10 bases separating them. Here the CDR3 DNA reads TGTGCCAGCTCACCACAGGGTAGACGCACTGAAGCTTTCTTT. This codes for CASSPQGRRTEAFF.

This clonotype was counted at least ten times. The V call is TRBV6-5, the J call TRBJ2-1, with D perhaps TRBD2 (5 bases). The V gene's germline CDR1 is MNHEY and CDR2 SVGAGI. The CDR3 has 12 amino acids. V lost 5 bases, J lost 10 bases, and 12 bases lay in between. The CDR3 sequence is CASSRARGEQFF. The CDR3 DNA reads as TGTGCCAGCAGTCGTGCCCGAGGGGAGCAGTTCTTC.

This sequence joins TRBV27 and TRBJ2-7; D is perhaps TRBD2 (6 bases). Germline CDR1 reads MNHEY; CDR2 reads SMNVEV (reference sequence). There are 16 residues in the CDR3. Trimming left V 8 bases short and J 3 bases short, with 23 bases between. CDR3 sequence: CASSKREALLGYEQYF. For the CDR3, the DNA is TGTGCCAGCTCCAAGAGGGAGGCCTTGCTTGGCTACGAGCAGTACTTC.

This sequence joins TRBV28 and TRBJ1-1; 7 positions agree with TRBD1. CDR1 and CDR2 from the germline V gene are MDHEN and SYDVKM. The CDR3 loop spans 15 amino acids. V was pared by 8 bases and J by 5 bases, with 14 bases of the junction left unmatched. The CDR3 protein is CASVPSKGAKTEAFF. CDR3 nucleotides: TGTGCCAGCGTCCCGTCCAAGGGGGCGAAAACTGAAGCTTTCTTT.

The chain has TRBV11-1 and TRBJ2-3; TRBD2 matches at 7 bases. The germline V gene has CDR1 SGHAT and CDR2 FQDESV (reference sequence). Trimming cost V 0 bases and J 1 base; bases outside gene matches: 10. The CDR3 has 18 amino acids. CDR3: CASSLALAASSRTDTQYF. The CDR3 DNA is TGTGCCAGCAGCTTAGCGCTAGCGGCCTCGTCCCGCACAGATACGCAGTATTTT.

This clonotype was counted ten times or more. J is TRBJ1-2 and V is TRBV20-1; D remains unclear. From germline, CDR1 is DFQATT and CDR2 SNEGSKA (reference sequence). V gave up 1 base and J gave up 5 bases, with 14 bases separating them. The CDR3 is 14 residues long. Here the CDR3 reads CSARVPPSTYGYTF. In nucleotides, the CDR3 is TGCAGTGCTAGAGTTCCCCCATCTACATATGGCTACACCTTC.

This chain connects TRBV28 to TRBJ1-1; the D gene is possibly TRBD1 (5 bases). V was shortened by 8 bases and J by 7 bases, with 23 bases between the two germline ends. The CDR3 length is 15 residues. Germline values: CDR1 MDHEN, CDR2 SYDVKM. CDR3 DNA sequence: TGTGCCAGCGAAGGGTATAGGCAGGCCCAGGGTGAAGCTTTCTTT. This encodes CASEGYRQAQGEAFF.

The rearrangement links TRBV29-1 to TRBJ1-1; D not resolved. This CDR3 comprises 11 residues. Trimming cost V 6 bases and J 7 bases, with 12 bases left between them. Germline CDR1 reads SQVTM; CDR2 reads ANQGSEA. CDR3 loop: CSVMTHVEAFF. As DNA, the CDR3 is TGCAGCGTCATGACACATGTTGAAGCTTTCTTT.

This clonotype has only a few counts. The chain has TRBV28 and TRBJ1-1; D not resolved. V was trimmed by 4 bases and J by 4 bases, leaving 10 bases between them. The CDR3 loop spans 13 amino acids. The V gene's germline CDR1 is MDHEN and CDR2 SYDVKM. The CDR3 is CASSWHSGTEAFF. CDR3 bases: TGTGCCAGCAGTTGGCACTCGGGCACTGAAGCTTTCTTT.

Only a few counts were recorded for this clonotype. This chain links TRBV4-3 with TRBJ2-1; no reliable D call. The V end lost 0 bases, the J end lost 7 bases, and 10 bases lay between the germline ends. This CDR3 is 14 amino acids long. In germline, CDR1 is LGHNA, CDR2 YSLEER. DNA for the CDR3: TGCGCCAGCAGCCAAGATAAAGCGAGGAATGAGCAGTTCTTC. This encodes CASSQDKARNEQFF.

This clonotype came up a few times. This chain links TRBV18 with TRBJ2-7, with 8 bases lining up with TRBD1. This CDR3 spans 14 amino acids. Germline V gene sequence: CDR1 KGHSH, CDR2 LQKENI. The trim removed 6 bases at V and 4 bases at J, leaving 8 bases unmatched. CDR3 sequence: CASSPGQENYEQYF. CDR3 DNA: TGTGCCAGCTCCCCGGGACAGGAGAATTACGAGCAGTACTTC.

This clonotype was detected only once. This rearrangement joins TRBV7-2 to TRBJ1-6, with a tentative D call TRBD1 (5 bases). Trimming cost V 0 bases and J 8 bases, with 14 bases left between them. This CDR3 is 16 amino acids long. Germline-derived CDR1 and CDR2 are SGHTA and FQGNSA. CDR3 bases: TGTGCCAGCAGCTTAGCGTCGTCAGGGCTGCATTCACCCCTCCACTTT. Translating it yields CASSLASSGLHSPLHF.

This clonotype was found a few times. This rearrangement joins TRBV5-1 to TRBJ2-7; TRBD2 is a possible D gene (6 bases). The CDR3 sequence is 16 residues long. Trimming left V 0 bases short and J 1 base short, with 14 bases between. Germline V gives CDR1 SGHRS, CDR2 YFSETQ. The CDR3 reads CASSLGGSGSSYEQYF. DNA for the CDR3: TGCGCCAGCAGCTTGGGGGGTAGCGGCTCATCCTACGAGCAGTACTTC.

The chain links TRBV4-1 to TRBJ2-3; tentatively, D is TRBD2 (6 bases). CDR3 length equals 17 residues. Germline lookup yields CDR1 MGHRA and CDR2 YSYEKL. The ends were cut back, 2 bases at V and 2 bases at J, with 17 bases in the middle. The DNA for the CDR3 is TGCGCCAGCAGCCAAATCTGGCAGCGGGCGATCACAGATACGCAGTATTTT. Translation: CASSQIWQRAITDTQYF.

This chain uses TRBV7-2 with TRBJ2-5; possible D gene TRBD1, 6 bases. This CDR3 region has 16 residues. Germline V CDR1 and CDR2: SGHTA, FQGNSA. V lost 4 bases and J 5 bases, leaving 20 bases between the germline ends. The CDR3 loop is CASSSIWDMGRETQYF. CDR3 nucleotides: TGTGCCAGCAGCTCGATCTGGGACATGGGACGGGAGACCCAGTACTTC. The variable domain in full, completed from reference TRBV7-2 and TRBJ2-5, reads GAGVSQSPSNKVTEKGKDVELRCDPISGHTALYWYRQSLGQGLEFLIYFQGNSAPDKSGLPSDRFSAERTGGSVSTLTIQRTQQEDSAVYLCASSSIWDMGRETQYFGPGTRLLVL.

The CDR3 coding sequence is TGCAGTGCTCTGGACACCTTGAACACTGAAGCTTTCTTT. The encoded protein is CSALDTLNTEAFF. This chain connects TRBV20-1 to TRBJ1-1; D might be TRBD1 (5 bases). This CDR3 is built from 13 residues. V was trimmed by 5 bases and J by 0 bases, leaving 10 bases between them. Germline V lookup: CDR1 DFQATT, CDR2 SNEGSKA (reference sequence).